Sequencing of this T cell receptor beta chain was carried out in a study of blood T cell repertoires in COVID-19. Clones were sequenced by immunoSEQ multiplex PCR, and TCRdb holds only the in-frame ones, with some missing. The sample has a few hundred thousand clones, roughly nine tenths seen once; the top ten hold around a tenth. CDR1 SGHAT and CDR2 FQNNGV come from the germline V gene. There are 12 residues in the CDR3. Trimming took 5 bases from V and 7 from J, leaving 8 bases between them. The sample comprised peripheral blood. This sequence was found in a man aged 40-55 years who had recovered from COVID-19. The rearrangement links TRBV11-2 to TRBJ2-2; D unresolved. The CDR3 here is CASSTADGELFF. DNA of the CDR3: TGTGCCAGCAGCACCGCGGACGGGGAGCTGTTTTTT.